These 7 T cell receptor beta chains share one sample of origin, sequenced in a study of OX40 agonist ivuxolimab in advanced cancers. Profiling relied on immunoSEQ multiplex PCR, and the TCRdb table lists in-frame clones only, not all of them. The repertoire holds some 86,000 clones, with around 90% as singletons. The sequencing used CD4+ or CD8+ T cells sorted from blood, collected in a trial of the OX40 agonist ivuxolimab. Source of these receptors: an adult with an advanced solid tumor such as melanoma, head and neck, liver or kidney cancer.

The chain employs TRBV6-1 and TRBJ2-2; no firm D call. Germline CDR1 is MNHNS and CDR2 is SASEGT. Trimming took off 1 base at V and 2 bases at J, with 8 bases between the two ends. The CDR3 loop spans 15 amino acids. The CDR3 coding sequence is TGTGCCAGCAGTGAAGGACTTCTTAACACCGGGGAGCTGTTTTTT. Translated, it gives CASSEGLLNTGELFF.

V gene TRBV2 combines with J gene TRBJ2-5; 10 positions agree with TRBD2. The J segment lost 1 base and the V segment lost 7 bases, leaving 12 bases of the junction unmatched. Germline V gene lookup returns CDR1 SNHLY and CDR2 FYNNEI. The CDR3 covers 17 residues. The CDR3 reads CASTRAGGLNFQETQYF. The DNA for the CDR3 is TGTGCCAGCACCAGAGCGGGGGGGCTAAACTTCCAAGAGACCCAGTACTTC.

This chain joins TRBV15 and TRBJ1-1, with D maybe TRBD1 (6 bases). Germline V gives CDR1 LNHNV, CDR2 YYDKDF (reference sequence). V was shortened by 7 bases and J by 4 bases, with 16 bases between the two germline ends. The CDR3 sequence is 14 residues long. DNA of the CDR3: TGTGCCACCACCGGGCGGGGGGCGGCCACTGAAGCTTTCTTT. It translates to CATTGRGAATEAFF.

This clone came up once. The V gene is TRBV7-2, the J gene TRBJ2-5; D call uncertain. The DNA end is more similar to TRBJ2-7, so the J call may be wrong. CDR1 is SGHTA and CDR2 is FQGNSA in the germline V gene. This CDR3 spans 12 amino acids. CDR3 in amino acids: CASSFPKSEQYF. Here the CDR3 DNA reads TGTGCCAGCAGCTTCCCTAAGAGCGAGCAGTACTTC.

V and J are TRBV5-1 and TRBJ2-3; D is uncertain. Looked up from germline, CDR1 is SGHRS and CDR2 is YFSETQ. Trimming pared 0 bases from V and 7 bases from J, leaving 6 bases between. There are 12 residues in the CDR3. The DNA for the CDR3 is TGCGCCAGCAGCTTGGACCTGTATACGCAGTATTTT. Amino acids: CASSLDLYTQYF.

This clone appeared once. The chain is built from TRBV27 and TRBJ1-4; D is unclear. The CDR3 is 15 residues long. Germline values: CDR1 MNHEY, CDR2 SMNVEV (reference sequence). Deletions cut 5 bases from V and 5 bases from J, with 15 bases between. CDR3: CASSPPGKVNEKLFF. The DNA of the CDR3 is TGTGCCAGCAGTCCCCCGGGCAAGGTGAATGAAAAACTGTTTTTT.

This chain joins TRBV2 and TRBJ1-2, with 9 bases identical to TRBD1. Germline V gene lookup returns CDR1 SNHLY and CDR2 FYNNEI. The CDR3 contains 12 residues. After removal of 7 bases from V and 8 bases from J, the junction contained 5 bases not matched to a gene. CDR3 sequence: CASIGTGNGYTF. CDR3 nucleotide sequence: TGTGCCAGCATTGGGACAGGGAACGGCTACACCTTC.